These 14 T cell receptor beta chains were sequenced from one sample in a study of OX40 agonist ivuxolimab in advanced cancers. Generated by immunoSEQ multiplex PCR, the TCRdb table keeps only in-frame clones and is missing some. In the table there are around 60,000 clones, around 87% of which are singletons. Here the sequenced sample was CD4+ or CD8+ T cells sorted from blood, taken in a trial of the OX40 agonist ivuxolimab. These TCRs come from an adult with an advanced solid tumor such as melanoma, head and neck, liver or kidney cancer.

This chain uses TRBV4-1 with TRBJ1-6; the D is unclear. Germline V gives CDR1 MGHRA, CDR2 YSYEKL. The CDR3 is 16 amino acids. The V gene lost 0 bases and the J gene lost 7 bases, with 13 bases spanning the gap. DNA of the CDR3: TGCGCCAGCAGCCAAGAGTTTAGGGCGGCAAATTCACCCCTCCACTTT. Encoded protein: CASSQEFRAANSPLHF.

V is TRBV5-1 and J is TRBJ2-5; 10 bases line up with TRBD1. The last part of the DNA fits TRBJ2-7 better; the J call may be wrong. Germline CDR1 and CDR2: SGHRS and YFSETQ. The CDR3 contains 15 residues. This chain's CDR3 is CASSLSGTGAGEQYF. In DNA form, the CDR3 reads TGCGCCAGCAGCTTATCCGGGACAGGGGCCGGCGAGCAGTACTTC.

CDR3 in amino acids: CASSLIFGLNRWNEQFF. The CDR3 DNA sequence: TGTGCCAGCAGCTTAATCTTCGGGCTCAACAGGTGGAATGAGCAGTTCTTC. The chain carries TRBV7-9 and TRBJ2-1, with D perhaps TRBD1 (5 bases). Trimming cost V 2 bases and J 7 bases, with 21 bases left between them. Germline-derived CDR1 and CDR2 are SEHNR and FQNEAQ (reference sequence). The CDR3 length is 17 residues.

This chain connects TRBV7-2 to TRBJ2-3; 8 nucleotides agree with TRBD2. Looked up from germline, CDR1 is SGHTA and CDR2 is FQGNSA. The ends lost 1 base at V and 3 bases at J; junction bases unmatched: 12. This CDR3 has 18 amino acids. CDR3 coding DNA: TGTGCCAGCAGCTTAGTGATCGGGGCACTAGCGGAAACAGATACGCAGTATTTT. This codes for CASSLVIGALAETDTQYF.

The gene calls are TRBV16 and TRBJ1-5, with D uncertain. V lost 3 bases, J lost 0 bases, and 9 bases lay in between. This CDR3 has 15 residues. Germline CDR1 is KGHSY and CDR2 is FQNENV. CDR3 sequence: CASSHRLGSNQPQHF. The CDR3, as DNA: TGTGCCAGCAGCCATAGACTTGGTAGCAATCAGCCCCAGCATTTT. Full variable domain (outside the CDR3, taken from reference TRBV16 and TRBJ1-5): GEEVAQTPKHLVRGEGQKAKLYCAPIKGHSYVFWYQQVLKNEFKFLISFQNENVFDETGMPKERFSAKCLPNSPCSLEIQATKLEDSAVYFCASSHRLGSNQPQHFGDGTRLSIL.

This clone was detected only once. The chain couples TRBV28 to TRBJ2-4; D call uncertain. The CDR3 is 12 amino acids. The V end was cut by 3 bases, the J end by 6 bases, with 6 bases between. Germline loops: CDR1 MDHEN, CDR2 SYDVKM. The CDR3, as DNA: TGTGCCAGCAGTTTGTCCCTAAACATTCAGTACTTC. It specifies CASSLSLNIQYF.

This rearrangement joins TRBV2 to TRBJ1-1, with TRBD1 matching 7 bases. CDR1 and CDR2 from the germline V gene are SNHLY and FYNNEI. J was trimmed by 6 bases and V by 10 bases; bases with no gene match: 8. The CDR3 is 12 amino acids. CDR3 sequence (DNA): TGTGCCATCATGACAGGGATCTCTGAAGCTTTCTTT. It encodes CAIMTGISEAFF.

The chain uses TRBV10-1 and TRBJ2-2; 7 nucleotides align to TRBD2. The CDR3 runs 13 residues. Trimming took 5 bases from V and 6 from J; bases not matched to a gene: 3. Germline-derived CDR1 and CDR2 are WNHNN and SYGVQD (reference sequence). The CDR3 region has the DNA TGCGCCAGCAGTCGCACTAGCGCCGGGGAGCTGTTTTTT. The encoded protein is CASSRTSAGELFF.

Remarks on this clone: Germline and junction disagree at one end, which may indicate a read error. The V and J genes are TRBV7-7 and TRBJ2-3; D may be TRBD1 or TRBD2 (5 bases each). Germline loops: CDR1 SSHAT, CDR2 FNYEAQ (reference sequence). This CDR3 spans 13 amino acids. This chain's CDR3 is CASSSSVGAAQYF. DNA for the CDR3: TGTGCTAGCAGCTCCTCGGTCGGGGCTGCGCAGTATTTT.

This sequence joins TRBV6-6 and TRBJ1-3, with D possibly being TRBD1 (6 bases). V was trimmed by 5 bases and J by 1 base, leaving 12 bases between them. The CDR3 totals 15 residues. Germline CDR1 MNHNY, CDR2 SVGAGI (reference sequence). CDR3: CASSPNRASGNTIYF. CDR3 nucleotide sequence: TGTGCCAGCAGTCCGAACAGGGCGTCTGGAAACACCATATATTTT.

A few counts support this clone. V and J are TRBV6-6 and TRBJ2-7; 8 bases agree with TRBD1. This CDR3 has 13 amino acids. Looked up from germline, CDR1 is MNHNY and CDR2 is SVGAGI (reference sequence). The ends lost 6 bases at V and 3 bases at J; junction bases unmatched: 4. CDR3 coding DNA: TGTGCCAGCAGGCCCGGACAGGGCTACGAGCAGTACTTC. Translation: CASRPGQGYEQYF.

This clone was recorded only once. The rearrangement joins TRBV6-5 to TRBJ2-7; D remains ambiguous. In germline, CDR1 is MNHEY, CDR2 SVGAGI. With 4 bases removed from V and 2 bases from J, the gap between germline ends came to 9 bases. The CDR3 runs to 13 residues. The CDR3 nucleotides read TGTGCCAGCAGTTTATCCCAGACCTACGAGCAGTACTTC. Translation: CASSLSQTYEQYF.

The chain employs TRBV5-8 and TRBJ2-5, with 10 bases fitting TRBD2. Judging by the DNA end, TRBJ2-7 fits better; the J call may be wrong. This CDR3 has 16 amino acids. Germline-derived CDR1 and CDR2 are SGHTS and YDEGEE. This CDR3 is CASSPRTSGSSYEQYF. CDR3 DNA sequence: TGTGCCAGCAGCCCCAGGACTAGCGGAAGCTCCTACGAGCAGTACTTC.

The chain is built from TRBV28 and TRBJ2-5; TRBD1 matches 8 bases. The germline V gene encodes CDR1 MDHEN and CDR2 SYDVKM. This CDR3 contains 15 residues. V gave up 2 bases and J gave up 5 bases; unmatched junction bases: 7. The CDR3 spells CASSLKGRGLETQYF. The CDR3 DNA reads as TGTGCCAGCAGTTTAAAGGGCAGGGGGCTGGAGACCCAGTACTTC.